The 22 T cell receptor beta chains presented below share a single source sample, sequenced in a study of blood T cell repertoires in COVID-19. Profiling relied on immunoSEQ multiplex PCR, and the TCRdb table lists in-frame clones only, not all of them. The data hold 200,000 to 300,000 clones, with around 81% observed a single time. The sequencing sample was made of peripheral blood. The receptors shown here come from a woman of 80 years or more with COVID-19, enrolled during active disease.

The CDR3 sequence is CAISEIAGGVGRYTF. CDR3 in DNA: TGTGCCATCAGTGAGATTGCAGGGGGCGTTGGTCGCTACACCTTC. The chain employs TRBV10-3 and TRBJ1-2; 8 bases line up with TRBD1. CDR3 length: 15 residues. V was pared by 2 bases and J by 9 bases, with 11 bases of the junction left unmatched. Germline V CDR1 and CDR2: ENHRY, SYGVKD.

The DNA for the CDR3 is TGTGCCTGGAACCCTCACAGGGGTTCACCCCTCCACTTT. Amino acid sequence: CAWNPHRGSPLHF. V usage is TRBV30 and J usage is TRBJ1-6; 7 bases align to TRBD1. The CDR3 has 13 residues. V lost 4 bases and J lost 9; bases outside the gene matches: 6. Germline V gene sequence: CDR1 GTSNPN, CDR2 SVGIG (reference sequence).

The V gene is TRBV7-3, the J gene TRBJ2-1, with TRBD2 matching 9 bases. CDR1 SGHTA and CDR2 FQGTGA come from the germline V gene. The J segment lost 7 bases and the V segment lost 2 bases, leaving 3 bases of the junction unmatched. The CDR3 contains 14 residues. CDR3 bases: TGTGCCAGCAGCTTAGGGACTAGCATAAATGAGCAGTTCTTC. This encodes CASSLGTSINEQFF.

The rearrangement joins TRBV2 to TRBJ2-5; D remains ambiguous. In germline, CDR1 is SNHLY, CDR2 FYNNEI. Trimming took 9 bases from V and 4 from J, leaving 3 bases between them. This CDR3 spans 9 amino acids. CDR3 DNA sequence: TGTGCCAGTCGAGAGACCCAGTACTTC. Amino acids: CASRETQYF.

The rearrangement links TRBV12-3 or TRBV12-4 to TRBJ2-1; D is undetermined. V was cut by 3 bases and J by 7 bases, with 7 bases left in between. The CDR3 has 12 amino acids. The CDR3 reads CASSFTENEQFF. CDR3 sequence (DNA): TGTGCCAGCAGTTTTACGGAGAATGAGCAGTTCTTC.

The V gene is TRBV24-1, the J gene TRBJ1-2; perhaps TRBD1 as D (6 bases). The length of the CDR3 is 13 residues. From germline, CDR1 is KGHDR and CDR2 SFDVKD. Trimming cost V 3 bases and J 4 bases, with 8 bases left between them. The chain's CDR3 is CATSDTGIYGYTF. The CDR3 DNA is TGTGCCACCAGTGATACAGGGATCTATGGCTACACCTTC.

This chain links TRBV10-1 with TRBJ2-3; maybe TRBD2 (6 bases). CDR3 length: 15 residues. CDR1 and CDR2 from the germline V gene are WNHNN and SYGVQD (reference sequence). The V end lost 5 bases, the J end lost 0 bases, and 12 bases lay between the germline ends. The CDR3 nucleotides read TGCGCCAGCAGTAGTGCGGGGTCTAGCACAGATACGCAGTATTTT. It codes for CASSSAGSSTDTQYF.

The chain recombines TRBV9 with TRBJ2-1, with TRBD2 matching over 8 bases. The CDR3 consists of 16 residues. Germline trimming cut 0 bases from V and 10 bases from J; bases unmatched to any gene: 12. Germline CDR1 and CDR2: SGDLS and YYNGEE. This CDR3 is CASSVDPSGGTREQFF. DNA of the CDR3: TGTGCCAGCAGCGTAGATCCAAGCGGGGGCACAAGGGAGCAGTTCTTC.

The V gene is TRBV7-8, the J gene TRBJ1-3, with no clear D. This CDR3 comprises 14 residues. Trimming removed 5 bases from V and 0 bases from J, with 8 bases in between. CDR1 and CDR2 (germline): SGHVS, FQNEAQ. The CDR3 spells CASSPRDSGNTIYF. In DNA, the CDR3 is TGTGCCAGCAGCCCCCGGGACTCTGGAAACACCATATATTTT.

The V call is TRBV7-9, the J call TRBJ1-4; tentative D call: TRBD1 (5 bases). Germline CDR1 SEHNR, CDR2 FQNEAQ (reference sequence). The CDR3 length is 16 residues. V was cut by 3 bases and J by 3 bases, with 14 bases left in between. The CDR3 DNA follows: TGTGCCAGCAGCTTGGGACTTACCTCAGCTAATGAAAAACTGTTTTTT. It codes for CASSLGLTSANEKLFF.

V usage is TRBV30 and J usage is TRBJ1-6, with TRBD1 matching 7 bases. Germline assignment: CDR1 GTSNPN and CDR2 SVGIG (reference sequence). Germline trimming cut 2 bases from V and 5 bases from J; bases unmatched to any gene: 12. The CDR3 totals 17 residues. CDR3 nucleotides: TGTGCCTGGAGTCCTCTCCTCGGGACAGCTGATAATTCACCCCTCCACTTT. This sequence encodes CAWSPLLGTADNSPLHF.

The V call is TRBV19, the J call TRBJ1-5, with TRBD1 identical over 8 bases. This CDR3 is 13 amino acids long. From germline, CDR1 is LNHDA and CDR2 SQIVND (reference sequence). V shed 5 bases and J 7 bases; nucleotides not matched to a gene: 4. The CDR3 here is CASSGQGAQPQHF. The CDR3 nucleotides are TGTGCCAGTAGTGGGCAGGGGGCCCAGCCCCAGCATTTT.

This chain joins TRBV28 and TRBJ1-2; possibly TRBD1 for D (6 bases). This CDR3 is 14 amino acids long. Trimming shortened V by 7 bases and J by 5 bases, and 17 bases separated the two germline ends. CDR1 is MDHEN and CDR2 is SYDVKM in the germline V gene. This CDR3 is CASIGSRGGYGYTF. The CDR3 DNA is TGTGCCAGCATTGGGAGCAGGGGTGGTTATGGCTACACCTTC.

The chain couples TRBV6-2 or TRBV6-3 to TRBJ2-1; TRBD2 aligns across 9 bases. V shed 4 bases, J shed 6 bases, and the junction held 7 bases outside the gene matches. CDR3 length: 15 amino acids. The germline gives CDR1 MNHEY, CDR2 SVGEGT. This CDR3 is CASSLAGVSTNEQFF. In DNA form, the CDR3 reads TGTGCCAGCAGTTTAGCGGGAGTAAGTACCAATGAGCAGTTCTTC.

This clone was recorded at least ten times. The chain employs TRBV21-1 and TRBJ1-2. TRBV21-1 is a pseudogene segment. The CDR3 is 12 residues long. CDR3 sequence (DNA): TGTGCCCTTAGGGGGGGGAACTATGGCTACACCTTC. It translates to CALRGGNYGYTF.

This clone was detected only once. This rearrangement joins TRBV2 to TRBJ1-1, with TRBD1 identical over 7 bases. This CDR3 is 15 amino acids long. V was pared by 10 bases and J by 6 bases, with 17 bases of the junction left unmatched. The germline V gene encodes CDR1 SNHLY and CDR2 FYNNEI. The CDR3: CANRKNTGARAEAFF. The CDR3 DNA follows: TGTGCCAACCGAAAAAACACAGGGGCTAGGGCTGAAGCTTTCTTT.

This chain uses TRBV3-1 (or the pseudogene TRBV3-2) with TRBJ2-1; D gene unclear. The V and J ends lost 4 bases and 7 bases respectively, with 11 bases between them. The CDR3 runs 13 residues. CDR1 is LGHDT, CDR2 YNNKEL, per germline (reference sequence). CDR3 protein: CASSLFATNEQFF. Written as DNA, the CDR3 is TGTGCCAGCAGCCTATTCGCCACAAATGAGCAGTTCTTC.

The rearrangement joins TRBV19 to TRBJ1-1; 7 bases are shared with TRBD1. The CDR3 covers 15 residues. Germline-derived CDR1 and CDR2 are LNHDA and SQIVND (reference sequence). The junction had 4 bases not matched to a gene; V was cut back by 2 bases and J by 1 base. The CDR3 loop is CASSILGQQNTEAFF. CDR3 sequence (DNA): TGTGCCAGTAGTATATTGGGACAGCAGAACACTGAAGCTTTCTTT.

This clone was picked up a small number of times. DNA of the CDR3: TGTGCCAGCAGCTTATCAGGGACAGGGAGCACCGGGGAGCTGTTTTTT. It encodes CASSLSGTGSTGELFF. This chain joins TRBV7-3 and TRBJ2-2, with 9 bases that match TRBD1. The CDR3 extends over 16 amino acids. V gave up 2 bases and J gave up 4 bases; unmatched junction bases: 5. The germline gives CDR1 SGHTA, CDR2 FQGTGA.

The chain is built from TRBV12-3 or TRBV12-4 and TRBJ2-7; perhaps TRBD1 as D (5 bases). The V and J ends lost 3 bases and 2 bases respectively, with 8 bases between them. There are 13 residues in the CDR3. Here the CDR3 DNA reads TGTGCCAGCAGTTTTGGCAGGGCCTACGAGCAGTACTTC. It translates to CASSFGRAYEQYF.

This chain links TRBV19 with TRBJ2-1; the D is unclear. With 2 bases removed from V and 6 bases from J, the gap between germline ends came to 17 bases. Germline assignment: CDR1 LNHDA and CDR2 SQIVND (reference sequence). The CDR3 runs 16 residues. The CDR3 is CASSISLTIYINEQFF. The CDR3, as DNA: TGTGCCAGTAGTATAAGTCTCACTATATATATCAATGAGCAGTTCTTC.

This clone was counted only a few times. The chain recombines TRBV28 with TRBJ2-7, with no clear D. Germline loops: CDR1 MDHEN, CDR2 SYDVKM. There are 12 residues in the CDR3. Trimming removed 3 bases at V and 7 bases at J, with 10 bases between. CDR3 nucleotides: TGTGCCAGCAGTTTCTTTACTCGGGAGCAGTACTTC. It is translated as CASSFFTREQYF.